Below are 29 T cell receptor beta chains sequenced from a single sample in a study of T-cell memory formation after mild COVID-19. MiXCR, applied by TCRdb to the 5' RACE reads, yields one record per CDR3 protein. The repertoire includes 200,000 to 300,000 distinct CDR3 sequences, around a tenth of them detected once, and around a fifth sits in the top ten. Sequencing used PBMCs or a T cell subset sorted from them (not recorded which). These receptors originate from a man between 18 and 35 years old who had mild COVID-19 (a few samples of this study predate the infection). Cell type and time point are not known.

V usage is TRBV20-1 and J usage is TRBJ1-6, with D perhaps matching TRBD1 (5 bases). The CDR3 covers 14 residues. CDR1 is DFQATT, CDR2 SNEGSKA, per germline (reference sequence). Between the trimmed V and J ends, which lost 3 bases and 14 bases, there was a span of 20 bases. The DNA of the CDR3 is TGCAGTGCTAGGGGGCCCGGATTAGGAGTGTCCCTCCACTTT. Its translation: CSARGPGLGVSLHF.

J is TRBJ2-3 and V is TRBV7-2, with 11 positions matching TRBD2. The CDR3 consists of 16 residues. Losses at the gene ends were 3 bases for V and 6 bases for J; bases not matched to a gene: 8. Germline CDR1 and CDR2: SGHTA and FQGNSA. The CDR3 loop is CASSFRSGGDLDTQYF. The DNA for the CDR3 is TGTGCCAGCAGCTTCCGTAGCGGGGGGGATCTTGATACGCAGTATTTT.

This clonotype was seen only a few times. The gene calls are TRBV4-1 and TRBJ2-6; D is possibly TRBD1 or TRBD2 (6 bases each). Germline-derived CDR1 and CDR2 are MGHRA and YSYEKL. Trimming took off 0 bases at V and 2 bases at J, with 17 bases between the two ends. The CDR3 is made up of 19 amino acids. CDR3 sequence reads: CASSQDERGRGTGANVLTF. The CDR3 region has the DNA TGCGCCAGCAGCCAAGACGAACGGGGGCGGGGAACTGGGGCCAACGTCCTGACTTTC.

In this sample, this clonotype turned up many times. This sequence joins TRBV4-1 and TRBJ1-1, with D possibly matching TRBD1 (6 bases). This CDR3 contains 14 residues. Germline CDR1 is MGHRA and CDR2 is YSYEKL. Trimming left V 5 bases short and J 5 bases short, with 15 bases between. The CDR3 nucleotides are TGCGCCAGCAGCGTATACAGGGTAGGGACTGAAGCTTTCTTT. This sequence encodes CASSVYRVGTEAFF.

J is TRBJ2-7 and V is TRBV12-3 or TRBV12-4; 8 positions match TRBD2. J was trimmed by 9 bases and V by 6 bases; bases with no gene match: 13. CDR3 size: 14 residues. The CDR3 sequence: CASSPTGRLAGQYF. CDR3 sequence (DNA): TGTGCCAGCAGCCCTACTGGGCGGCTAGCGGGGCAGTACTTC.

This chain connects TRBV7-3 to TRBJ2-3, with 9 bases aligning to TRBD2. Germline V lookup: CDR1 SGHTA, CDR2 FQGTGA. V shed 5 bases and J 1 base; nucleotides not matched to a gene: 7. The CDR3 consists of 16 residues. The CDR3 bases are TGTGCCAGCAGCGAGGACTCTAGCGGGGGCACAGATACGCAGTATTTT. Its translation is CASSEDSSGGTDTQYF.

This clonotype was counted a few times. V is TRBV4-1 and J is TRBJ2-3; D is possibly TRBD1 or TRBD2 (5 bases each). Trimming cost V 1 base and J 4 bases, with 12 bases left between them. CDR1 MGHRA and CDR2 YSYEKL come from the germline V gene. The length of the CDR3 is 15 residues. The CDR3 DNA reads TGCGCCAGCAGCCAAGTTGACTTGGGGGCAGATACGCAGTATTTT. Translating gives CASSQVDLGADTQYF.

This clonotype was seen a single time. The chain joins TRBV6-2 or TRBV6-3 to TRBJ1-6, with a possible D match to TRBD1 (5 bases). The V gene's germline CDR1 is MNHEY and CDR2 SVGEGT. V dropped 6 bases and J dropped 3 bases, with 18 bases sitting between them. The CDR3 has 17 amino acids. DNA of the CDR3: TGTGCCAGCAGCCGAAATCGGGACGGACGCTATAATTCACCCCTCCACTTT. Translating it yields CASSRNRDGRYNSPLHF.

This clonotype has a handful of counts. V gene TRBV7-6 combines with J gene TRBJ2-2; 7 bases fit TRBD2. The length of the CDR3 is 15 residues. The germline gives CDR1 SGHVS, CDR2 FNYEAQ. With V trimmed by 5 bases and J by 5 bases, 8 bases remained unmatched. The CDR3 sequence is CASSRAGSQTGELFF. CDR3 coding DNA: TGTGCCAGCAGCCGAGCGGGAAGTCAAACCGGGGAGCTGTTTTTT.

This clonotype has more than one count but fewer than ten. The CDR3, as DNA: TGTGCCAGCAGTGAGCTAGCGGGGGAACAAGAGACCCAGTACTTC. Translating it yields CASSELAGEQETQYF. The V call is TRBV6-1, the J call TRBJ2-5; TRBD2 matches at 10 bases. J lost 2 bases, V lost 3 bases, and 3 bases had no gene match. The germline V gene encodes CDR1 MNHNS and CDR2 SASEGT. The CDR3 is 15 residues long.

This clonotype came up a few times. The rearrangement joins TRBV7-2 to TRBJ1-5; D not resolved. Trimming took off 2 bases at V and 3 bases at J, with 11 bases between the two ends. The CDR3 loop spans 15 amino acids. Germline V lookup: CDR1 SGHTA, CDR2 FQGNSA. CDR3 bases: TGTGCCAGCAGCTTAACCGGGCCGCCCAATCAGCCCCAGCATTTT. Its translation: CASSLTGPPNQPQHF.

This clonotype was counted only a few times. The chain has TRBV23-1 and TRBJ2-1; possibly TRBD1 for D (6 bases). TRBV23-1 is an open reading frame, and its role is uncertain. Trimming left V 9 bases short and J 0 bases short, with 18 bases between. This CDR3 has 16 residues. The CDR3 nucleotides read TGCGCCAGGAGGCCCGGACAGAATTTCTCCTACAATGAGCAGTTCTTC. Protein product: CARRPGQNFSYNEQFF.

The sample holds a few counts of this clonotype. The genes are TRBV11-1 and TRBJ2-4; 9 bases fit TRBD1. CDR3 size: 16 residues. CDR1 and CDR2 (germline): SGHAT, FQDESV (reference sequence). J gave up 7 bases and V 2 bases, and 9 bases lay outside the gene matches. For the CDR3, the DNA is TGTGCCAGCAGCTTAATGCGCCGGGGGACAGGGAACATTCAGTACTTC. Its protein product is CASSLMRRGTGNIQYF. The complete variable domain, with remaining parts taken from reference TRBV11-1 and TRBJ2-4, reads EAEVAQSPRYKITEKSQAVAFWCDPISGHATLYWYRQILGQGPELLVQFQDESVVDDSQLPKDRFSAERLKGVDSTLKIQPAELGDSAMYLCASSLMRRGTGNIQYFGAGTRLSVL.

This chain uses TRBV20-1 with TRBJ2-7; 12 nucleotides line up with TRBD2. Trimming removed 3 bases from V and 4 bases from J; junction bases left unmatched: 16. Germline V gene lookup returns CDR1 DFQATT and CDR2 SNEGSKA (reference sequence). The CDR3 totals 18 residues. The CDR3 DNA reads TGCAGTGCTAGTCCCGATTGGAGACTAGCGGGGGACCTATACGAGCAGTACTTC. Its protein product is CSASPDWRLAGDLYEQYF.

The chain employs TRBV5-4 and TRBJ2-2; weak D call: TRBD2 (6 bases). V was pared by 0 bases and J by 5 bases, with 8 bases between. CDR1 and CDR2 from the germline V gene are SGHNT and YYREEE (reference sequence). This CDR3 region has 14 residues. The CDR3 is CASSLGGLTGELFF. CDR3 nucleotide sequence: TGTGCCAGCAGCTTGGGAGGACTAACCGGGGAGCTGTTTTTT.

The rearrangement links TRBV10-3 to TRBJ1-2, with 10 bases identical to TRBD1. Trimming removed 6 bases from V and 6 bases from J; junction bases left unmatched: 13. CDR3 length equals 16 residues. CDR1 ENHRY and CDR2 SYGVKD come from the germline V gene. The CDR3 region is CAIRGQGSQPLDGYTF. The CDR3 coding sequence is TGTGCCATCAGGGGACAGGGGTCCCAACCCCTTGATGGCTACACCTTC.

The table lists this clonotype with many counts. The chain employs TRBV7-2 and TRBJ1-2, with TRBD1 matching 7 bases. V lost 5 bases, J lost 8 bases, and 5 bases stayed unmatched. Per germline, CDR1 SGHTA and CDR2 FQGNSA. The length of the CDR3 is 12 residues. CDR3 in DNA: TGTGCCAGCAGCCCCCCAGGGGGGGGCTACACCTTC. This translates into CASSPPGGGYTF.

This clonotype was detected a few times. This chain links TRBV29-1 with TRBJ2-5; TRBD1 aligns across 8 bases. This CDR3 has 14 residues. Germline values: CDR1 SQVTM, CDR2 ANQGSEA. V was pared by 2 bases and J by 5 bases, with 7 bases of the junction left unmatched. CDR3 loop: CSVERAGTGETQYF. DNA for the CDR3: TGCAGCGTTGAACGGGCAGGGACAGGCGAGACCCAGTACTTC.

In its sample, this clonotype was seen a few times. The rearrangement uses TRBV9 and TRBJ1-2; maybe TRBD1 (6 bases). Germline V gives CDR1 SGDLS, CDR2 YYNGEE. The CDR3 totals 16 residues. Trimming cost V 0 bases and J 3 bases, with 15 bases left between them. The CDR3 spells CASSVARGRGDYGYTF. The CDR3 DNA follows: TGTGCCAGCAGCGTAGCTCGGGGCAGGGGAGACTATGGCTACACCTTC.

The chain carries TRBV5-1 and TRBJ1-1, with 9 bases lining up with TRBD1. Germline values: CDR1 SGHRS, CDR2 YFSETQ. With 0 bases clipped from V and 1 base from J, the junction kept 1 base outside the gene matches. The CDR3 runs to 15 residues. The CDR3 DNA reads TGCGCCAGCAGCTTGGAGGGACAGGGGAACACTGAAGCTTTCTTT. It specifies CASSLEGQGNTEAFF.

This clonotype showed up just a few times. The rearrangement links TRBV4-1 to TRBJ1-5, with no clear D. CDR3 length: 15 amino acids. V was clipped by 0 bases and J by 7 bases, with 13 bases between them. Germline CDR1 and CDR2: MGHRA and YSYEKL. The CDR3 nucleotides read TGCGCCAGCAGCCAAGAGGCAGTGCTACGCCAGCCCCAGCATTTT. Protein: CASSQEAVLRQPQHF.

The CDR3 nucleotides read TGTGCCAGCAGCTTAAATCCCGTGAATGAGCAGTTCTTC. The encoded protein is CASSLNPVNEQFF. The chain is built from TRBV7-9 and TRBJ2-1; D is uncertain. Germline-derived CDR1 and CDR2 are SEHNR and FQNEAQ (reference sequence). Trimming shortened V by 2 bases and J by 7 bases, and 9 bases separated the two germline ends. CDR3 length: 13 amino acids.

This clonotype showed up just a few times. The V and J genes are TRBV7-2 and TRBJ1-5, with D possibly TRBD1 on 5 matching bases. The V gene lost 4 bases and the J gene lost 7 bases, with 14 bases spanning the gap. Per the germline V gene, CDR1 is SGHTA and CDR2 is FQGNSA. The CDR3 has 14 amino acids. CDR3 nucleotide sequence: TGTGCCAGCAGCTCCTCAGGGTTGGACCAGCCCCAGCATTTT. This translates into CASSSSGLDQPQHF.

This clonotype was recorded at least ten times. The genes are TRBV5-1 and TRBJ2-3, with a tentative D call TRBD1 (6 bases). Germline loops: CDR1 SGHRS, CDR2 YFSETQ. This CDR3 has 16 residues. The germline V and J ends were trimmed by 0 bases and 3 bases, with 14 bases remaining between them. The CDR3 loop is CASSLGQVTGTDTQYF. As DNA, the CDR3 is TGCGCCAGCAGCTTGGGACAGGTAACCGGGACAGATACGCAGTATTTT.

Only a few counts were recorded for this clonotype. V usage is TRBV27 and J usage is TRBJ2-1; D unclear. Germline V gives CDR1 MNHEY, CDR2 SMNVEV (reference sequence). The CDR3 is 12 amino acids. CDR3 nucleotides: TGTGCTTGGGGAAGCTCCTACAATGAGCAGTTCTTC. This gives the protein CAWGSSYNEQFF.

V is TRBV6-5 and J is TRBJ2-5; D call uncertain. Germline values: CDR1 MNHEY, CDR2 SVGAGI. The CDR3 runs to 15 residues. Trimming removed 2 bases from V and 1 base from J, with 11 bases in between. As DNA, the CDR3 is TGTGCCAGCAGTTACCGAGGCAGATTCCAAGAGACCCAGTACTTC. This gives the protein CASSYRGRFQETQYF.

This clonotype was seen a few times. This chain uses TRBV7-9 with TRBJ1-1; D uncertain. V was cut by 5 bases and J by 3 bases, with 19 bases left in between. CDR3 size: 16 residues. From germline, CDR1 is SEHNR and CDR2 FQNEAQ (reference sequence). CDR3 sequence: CASSPRSYTRDTEAFF. The CDR3 nucleotides read TGTGCCAGCAGCCCCCGTTCTTACACCCGGGACACTGAAGCTTTCTTT.

The chain links TRBV28 to TRBJ2-2, with D tentatively TRBD1 or TRBD2 (5 bases each). The CDR3 contains 15 residues. Between the trimmed V and J ends, which lost 2 bases and 4 bases, there was a span of 11 bases. CDR1 and CDR2 (germline): MDHEN, SYDVKM. This CDR3 reads CASSLGGGGTGELFF. The CDR3 DNA is TGTGCCAGCAGTTTAGGGGGTGGAGGCACCGGGGAGCTGTTTTTT.

This clonotype was found a few times. The chain recombines TRBV5-6 with TRBJ1-6, with 9 bases lining up with TRBD1. The V gene's germline CDR1 is SGHDT and CDR2 YYEEEE. V lost 5 bases and J lost 7; bases outside the gene matches: 4. This CDR3 region has 14 residues. This CDR3 reads CASREGTGNSPLHF. The CDR3 region has the DNA TGTGCCAGCAGAGAGGGGACAGGGAATTCACCCCTCCACTTT. The whole variable domain, filled in from reference TRBV5-6 and TRBJ1-6, reads DAGVTQSPTHLIKTRGQQVTLRCSPKSGHDTVSWYQQALGQGPQFIFQYYEEEERQRGNFPDRFSGHQFPNYSSELNVNALLLGDSALYLCASREGTGNSPLHFGNGTRLTVT.